A selection of T cell receptor beta chains follows, all from one sample in a study of blood T cells in healthy people across ages. In TCRdb, the 5' RACE reads were re-called with MiXCR into one record per CDR3 protein. The profile shows about 1.8 million distinct CDR3 sequences, 49% of them singletons. The sequencing input was blood. The receptor source for this set is a woman in her thirties or forties in good health. Each CDR3 is given with its conserved first and last residue. The D gene is left open where the match is weak. For some rows the clone size is stated as once, few or many, or as a class when expanded; others skip it.

J gene: TRBJ2-3
D gene: .
V gene: TRBV7-2
clone size: few
CDR3 DNA: TGTGCCAGCAGCGTTTCCTCAGGTTTAACTAGCACAGATACGCAGTATTTT
CDR3 protein: CASSVSSGLTSTDTQYF

J gene: TRBJ2-3
D gene: TRBD2
V gene: TRBV7-8
clone size: .
CDR3 DNA: TGTGCCAGTACCAGGGGACTAGCGGGAACAGATACGCAGTATTTT
CDR3 protein: CASTRGLAGTDTQYF

J gene: TRBJ2-4
D gene: .
V gene: TRBV24-1
clone size: .
CDR3 DNA: TGTGCCACCAGTGATCCCCGGGCCGGGACCAAAAACATTCAGTACTTC
CDR3 protein: CATSDPRAGTKNIQYF

J gene: TRBJ2-5
D gene: .
V gene: TRBV7-9
clone size: .
CDR3 DNA: TGTGCCAGCAGCTTAAGGTCCGGCGGGCGGGGACAAGAGACCCAGTACTTC
CDR3 protein: CASSLRSGGRGQETQYF

J gene: TRBJ2-3
D gene: .
V gene: TRBV6-5
clone size: .
CDR3 DNA: TGTGCCAGCAGTTACTCGCCCTTCCCCGGGTCAGATACGCAGTATTTT
CDR3 protein: CASSYSPFPGSDTQYF

J gene: TRBJ2-5
D gene: TRBD1
V gene: TRBV7-9
clone size: few
CDR3 DNA: TGTGCCAGCAGCGGGGACAGGGATCGGGAGACCCAGTACTTC
CDR3 protein: CASSGDRDRETQYF

J gene: TRBJ2-3
D gene: TRBD2
V gene: TRBV3-1
clone size: few
CDR3 DNA: TGTGCCAGCAGCCCGCATGTTAGCGGGGGATACACAGATACGCAGTATTTT
CDR3 protein: CASSPHVSGGYTDTQYF

J gene: TRBJ2-5
D gene: TRBD2
V gene: TRBV10-3
clone size: few
CDR3 DNA: TGTGCCATCGCGGACCTAGCGGGGGGTGACAATGAGCAGTACTTC
CDR3 protein: CAIADLAGGDNEQYF

J gene: TRBJ2-7
D gene: TRBD2
V gene: TRBV20-1
clone size: .
CDR3 DNA: TGCAGTGCTACTAAGCGGGGGCGGTTCTACGAGCAGTACTTC
CDR3 protein: CSATKRGRFYEQYF

J gene: TRBJ2-7
D gene: .
V gene: TRBV29-1
clone size: few
CDR3 DNA: TGCAGCGCCCAGGGGATTCGGTATGAGCAGTACTTC
CDR3 protein: CSAQGIRYEQYF

J gene: TRBJ1-2
D gene: .
V gene: TRBV9
clone size: .
CDR3 DNA: TGTGGATGGTTTCGGGCTGGCTACACCTTC
CDR3 protein: CGWFRAGYTF

J gene: TRBJ2-4
D gene: .
V gene: TRBV20-1
clone size: .
CDR3 DNA: TGCAGTGCCCCGCAGACCCTAGCCAAAAACATTCAGTACTTC
CDR3 protein: CSAPQTLAKNIQYF

J gene: TRBJ1-2
D gene: .
V gene: TRBV20-1
clone size: few
CDR3 DNA: TGCAGTGCTAAAGGGGCAGGTTATGGCTATGGCTACACCTTC
CDR3 protein: CSAKGAGYGYGYTF

J gene: TRBJ2-5
D gene: TRBD2
V gene: TRBV20-1
clone size: few
CDR3 DNA: TGCAGTGTCCAGCGGGGACAAGAGACCCAGTACTTC
CDR3 protein: CSVQRGQETQYF

J gene: TRBJ2-3
D gene: .
V gene: TRBV5-1
clone size: .
CDR3 DNA: TGCGCCAGCAGCCCGGGGACCTGGGGCGCAGATACGCAGTATTTT
CDR3 protein: CASSPGTWGADTQYF

J gene: TRBJ1-2
D gene: .
V gene: TRBV7-8
clone size: few
CDR3 DNA: TGTGCCAGCAGCCCTATCTTACAGGGAATCTATGGCTACACCTTC
CDR3 protein: CASSPILQGIYGYTF

J gene: TRBJ2-3
D gene: TRBD2
V gene: TRBV20-1
clone size: once
CDR3 DNA: TGCAGTGCTCGTTATAGCGGGGGGGGTACGCAGTATTTT
CDR3 protein: CSARYSGGGTQYF

J gene: TRBJ1-5
D gene: .
V gene: TRBV6-5
clone size: .
CDR3 DNA: TGTGCCAGCAGTTACAATCGGGAACCCAATCAGCCCCAGCATTTT
CDR3 protein: CASSYNREPNQPQHF

J gene: TRBJ2-1
D gene: .
V gene: TRBV7-2
clone size: .
CDR3 DNA: TGTGCCAGCAGCTTATCTGCCGACAGCAATGAGCAGTTCTTC
CDR3 protein: CASSLSADSNEQFF

J gene: TRBJ2-5
D gene: TRBD2
V gene: TRBV4-2
clone size: .
CDR3 DNA: TGTGCCAGCAGCCAAGTAGCGGGGGGGCCTTTAGAGACCCAGTACTTC
CDR3 protein: CASSQVAGGPLETQYF